This is a list of T cell receptor beta chains from one sample in a study of T-cell memory formation after mild COVID-19. TCRdb passed the 5' RACE reads through MiXCR, listing each CDR3 protein once. The repertoire has about 190,000 distinct CDR3 sequences, more than 25% of them found once; the top ten carry around 10%. Sequenced material: PBMCs or a T cell subset sorted from them (not recorded which). The receptors come from an adult woman who had mild COVID-19 (a few samples of this study predate the infection). Cell type and time point are not known. Both conserved end residues are part of each CDR3. A D gene is named only where the DNA matches it firmly. Not every row has a clone size; where given, it reads once, few, many or a size class.

V gene,D gene,clone size,J gene,CDR3 protein,CDR3 DNA
TRBV6-2/TRBV6-3,TRBD1,few,TRBJ2-1,CASRKGAYEQFF,TGTGCCAGCAGGAAGGGGGCGTATGAGCAGTTCTTC
TRBV20-1,-,few,TRBJ1-2,CSARDDGANYGYTF,TGCAGTGCTAGAGATGACGGAGCTAACTATGGCTACACCTTC
TRBV6-1,-,-,TRBJ1-5,CASSDQGGIQPQHF,TGTGCCAGCAGTGACCAGGGCGGGATCCAGCCCCAGCATTTT
TRBV20-1,TRBD2,few,TRBJ2-3,CSANPTSGREDTQYF,TGCAGTGCCAATCCGACTAGCGGGAGAGAGGATACGCAGTATTTT
TRBV3-1,-,once,TRBJ2-1,CASSPDADPYNEQFF,TGTGCCAGCAGCCCCGATGCGGACCCCTACAATGAGCAGTTCTTC
TRBV20-1,-,few,TRBJ2-7,CSARDTYEQYF,TGCAGTGCTAGAGATACTTACGAGCAGTACTTC
TRBV14,-,-,TRBJ2-5,CASSPQGGVSGQETQYF,TGTGCCAGCAGCCCCCAGGGGGGGGTTAGTGGCCAAGAGACCCAGTACTTC
TRBV5-1,-,once,TRBJ2-2,CASSWDANTGELFF,TGCGCCAGCAGCTGGGACGCGAACACCGGGGAGCTGTTTTTT
TRBV11-3,TRBD1,-,TRBJ2-2,CASSQGQGYLSGELFF,TGTGCCAGCAGCCAAGGACAGGGCTATCTTTCCGGGGAGCTGTTTTTT
TRBV20-1,TRBD1,few,TRBJ1-5,CSARRGDRAHLSNQPQHF,TGCAGTGCTAGGAGGGGGGACAGGGCCCATCTTAGCAATCAGCCCCAGCATTTT
TRBV7-8,-,-,TRBJ2-3,CASSPRAGTQPQTQYF,TGTGCCAGCAGCCCCCGCGCCGGGACCCAACCGCAGACGCAGTATTTT
TRBV7-2,-,-,TRBJ2-7,CASSPAGAMYSYEQYF,TGTGCCAGCAGCCCCGCAGGAGCGATGTATTCCTACGAGCAGTACTTC
TRBV7-2,TRBD1,few,TRBJ1-6,CASSLPLGTEFNSPLHF,TGTGCCAGCAGCTTACCCCTCGGGACAGAGTTCAATTCACCCCTCCACTTT